These T cell receptor beta chains were read from a single sample in a study of T cells in Graves' hyperthyroidism and ophthalmopathy. One entry per CDR3 protein results from TCRdb running MiXCR on the multiplex PCR reads. The sample lists 600,000 to 900,000 distinct CDR3 sequences, about 15% occurring once. The sample comprised blood. The receptors originated from a young man with Graves' hyperthyroidism. Each CDR3 is given with its conserved first and last residue. The D gene is left open where the match is weak. Expanded clones get a size class; other rows say once, few or many, or leave the size out.

J | size | V | D | DNA | CDR3
TRBJ2-5 | . | TRBV7-9 | . | TGTGCCAGCAGCTTAGCAGGGTTAGGGACCCAGTACTTC | CASSLAGLGTQYF
TRBJ1-1 | . | TRBV18 | . | TGTGCCAGCTCACCCCGGGGAGAGATCAACACTGAAGCTTTCTTT | CASSPRGEINTEAFF
TRBJ2-3 | few | TRBV6-1 | TRBD2 | TGTGCCAGCAGGGATGGGACTAGCGGTAACACAGATACGCAGTATTTT | CASRDGTSGNTDTQYF
TRBJ2-1 | few | TRBV4-3 | TRBD2 | TGCGCCAGCAGCCAAGTTCTAGCGGGAGTCTCCTACAATGAGCAGTTCTTC | CASSQVLAGVSYNEQFF
TRBJ2-7 | many | TRBV7-9 | . | TGTGCCAGCAGTACACCACTAAAGCGGTACGAGCAGTACTTC | CASSTPLKRYEQYF
TRBJ1-5 | many | TRBV2 | . | TGTGCCAGCAGTGAAGCGCATAATTTCAATCAGCCCCAGCATTTT | CASSEAHNFNQPQHF
TRBJ1-3 | . | TRBV3-1 | . | TGTGCCAGCAGCCACGCGTCTGGAGGAAACACCATATATTTT | CASSHASGGNTIYF
TRBJ1-2 | many | TRBV3-1 | . | TGTGCCAGCAGCCACCGGACGGAGTATGGCTACACCTTC | CASSHRTEYGYTF
TRBJ2-7 | many | TRBV2 | . | TGTGCCAGCAGTGACGATCTCCTCTCCTACGAGCAGTACTTC | CASSDDLLSYEQYF
TRBJ1-5 | few | TRBV20-1 | . | TGCAGTGCTAGAGATACCACCACAGGGCTCTGGCAGCCCCAGCATTTT | CSARDTTTGLWQPQHF
TRBJ1-6 | few | TRBV4-1 | . | TGCGCCAGCAGCCAAGGGGGCGGGAGCTCCTATAATTCACCCCTCCACTTT | CASSQGGGSSYNSPLHF
TRBJ2-5 | many | TRBV11-2 | . | TGTGCCAGCAGCGACCTTAGCTGGCAGGGAATGGAGACCCAGTACTTC | CASSDLSWQGMETQYF
TRBJ2-1 | many | TRBV5-1 | TRBD2 | TGCGCCAGCAGCTTGAGGCTAGCGGGGAGTTTGGGACTCAATGAGCAGTTCTTC | CASSLRLAGSLGLNEQFF
TRBJ2-2 | many | TRBV3-1 | . | TGTGCCAGCAGCCCCCATAAGCTCACCGGGGAGCTGTTTTTT | CASSPHKLTGELFF
TRBJ2-1 | few | TRBV29-1 | . | TGCAGCGTTGCCGTAGAACTCTACAATGAGCAGTTCTTC | CSVAVELYNEQFF
TRBJ2-2 | many | TRBV24-1 | TRBD2 | TGTGCCACCAGTGACACCGGGGGGGGAAGGACCGGGGAGCTGTTTTTT | CATSDTGGGRTGELFF
TRBJ2-2 | few | TRBV12-3/TRBV12-4 | TRBD2 | TGTGCCAGCAGTCCTGGACTAGCGGGAGTAGTGAACACCGGGGAGCTGTTTTTT | CASSPGLAGVVNTGELFF
TRBJ2-5 | many | TRBV29-1 | . | TGCAGCGTTGAGTGGGGGTCCGAAGAGACCCAGTACTTC | CSVEWGSEETQYF
TRBJ2-1 | few | TRBV7-2 | . | TGTGCCAGCAGCTTGATGAGGGACAATGAGCAGTTCTTC | CASSLMRDNEQFF
TRBJ1-1 | few | TRBV20-1 | . | TGCAGTGCTAGAGATCGTCCGGGGTCGGTGAACACTGAAGCTTTCTTT | CSARDRPGSVNTEAFF
TRBJ2-7 | many | TRBV14 | . | TGTGCCAGCAGCCGCGGGACCCTTGGGGAGCAGTACTTC | CASSRGTLGEQYF
TRBJ2-7 | . | TRBV5-1 | . | TGCGCCAGCAGCTTGCAACAGGCCTACGAGCAGTACTTC | CASSLQQAYEQYF
TRBJ2-4 | . | TRBV6-1 | . | TGTGCCAGCAGTGGCGCGGAGGCGGTGACCAAAAACATTCAGTACTTC | CASSGAEAVTKNIQYF
TRBJ2-3 | . | TRBV5-1 | . | TGCGCCAGCAGCTTGGTGGGCCCCAGGGTTAAGGGGACAGATACGCAGTATTTT | CASSLVGPRVKGTDTQYF
TRBJ2-1 | few | TRBV18 | . | TGTGCCAGCTCACCACATCGGACACAGAACAATGAGCAGTTCTTC | CASSPHRTQNNEQFF
TRBJ2-5 | . | TRBV6-2/TRBV6-3 | TRBD2 | TGTGCCAGCACGGGGACTAGGGGTGAGACCCAGTACTTC | CASTGTRGETQYF
TRBJ2-6 | few | TRBV3-1 | TRBD1 | TGTGCCAGCAGCCAAGGGGACAGGGGACGTGCTGGGGCCAACGTCCTGACTTTC | CASSQGDRGRAGANVLTF
TRBJ2-5 | many | TRBV2 | TRBD2 | TGTGCCAGCAGTGCCCCTTTACTAGCGGGAGACCTCCAAGAGACCCAGTACTTC | CASSAPLLAGDLQETQYF
TRBJ1-3 | . | TRBV6-1 | TRBD1 | TGTGCCAGCAGGGCTACAGGGGGTACTGGAAACACCATATATTTT | CASRATGGTGNTIYF
TRBJ2-1 | . | TRBV14 | . | TGTGCCAGCAGCCGCCCGGGGACTGATTACAATGAGCAGTTCTTC | CASSRPGTDYNEQFF
TRBJ2-2 | many | TRBV3-1 | . | TGTGCCAGCAGCCAAGCTCTGGCGGGGTCCGGGGAGCTGTTTTTT | CASSQALAGSGELFF